In its sample, the clone carrying this TCR beta chain was seen many times. The antigen is undetermined. The data are from a study of cytomegalovirus exposure and HLA in healthy donors. General observations from the study: For TCR beta chains, V- and J-gene trimming was later linked to a missense DCLRE1C variant.

The CDR3 consists of 15 residues. V dropped 7 bases and J dropped 0 bases, with 13 bases sitting between them. Germline V gene sequence: CDR1 MNHNY, CDR2 SVGAGI (reference sequence). Primers for the PCR totalled 60 Vbeta and 13 Jbeta. Assay: immunoSEQ multiplex PCR; the TCRdb copy retains only in-frame clones and omits some. The sample consists of roughly 100,000 clones, around 76% of them appearing once. Everyone who donated was a healthy bone marrow donor. The receptor was isolated from a woman younger than 35 in good health and CMV-seropositive. The rearrangement uses TRBV6-6 and TRBJ2-4; no reliable D call. Source material: PBMCs. CDR3 residues: CASKVGAAAKNIQYF. The CDR3 DNA is TGTGCCAGCAAAGTTGGTGCGGCAGCCAAAAACATTCAGTACTTC.